One sample yielded the 18 T cell receptor beta chains listed below, sequenced in a study of control samples from healthy donors and cancer patients. Assay: immunoSEQ multiplex PCR; the TCRdb copy retains only in-frame clones and omits some. The table includes fewer than 200,000 clones, about 92% detected once. Specimen: blood. These receptors were collected from a young man in good health.

CDR3 coding DNA: TGTGCTAGTGGTTTGGTACTCGGGGTAACCGGGGAGCTGTTTTTT. The encoded protein is CASGLVLGVTGELFF. The chain recombines TRBV12-5 with TRBJ2-2; D perhaps matches TRBD2 (5 bases). The V gene's germline CDR1 is LGHNT and CDR2 FRNRAP. The length of the CDR3 is 15 residues. The V end lost 0 bases, the J end lost 5 bases, and 10 bases lay between the germline ends.

The genes are TRBV4-2 and TRBJ1-2, with D possibly matching TRBD1 (5 bases). The CDR3 extends over 14 amino acids. Germline loops: CDR1 LGHNA, CDR2 YNFKEQ. Trimming took 0 bases from V and 3 from J, leaving 8 bases between them. CDR3 residues: CASSQDRGDYGYTF. CDR3 sequence (DNA): TGTGCCAGCAGCCAAGATAGGGGTGACTATGGCTACACCTTC.

This chain uses TRBV9 with TRBJ2-5; TRBD2 might be the D (5 bases). Trimming cost V 1 base and J 5 bases, with 15 bases left between them. CDR1 is SGDLS, CDR2 YYNGEE, per germline. The CDR3 length is 15 residues. CDR3 DNA: TGTGCCAGCAGCGTAACCTACTTTGGGAGTGAGACCCAGTACTTC. Translation: CASSVTYFGSETQYF.

The chain links TRBV6-5 to TRBJ2-7, with D possibly matching TRBD2 (6 bases). From germline, CDR1 is MNHEY and CDR2 SVGAGI. The V and J ends lost 4 bases and 2 bases respectively, with 15 bases between them. CDR3 length equals 15 residues. CDR3 bases: TGTGCCAGCAGTTCAAGAAGTTGGGGGGCCTACGAGCAGTACTTC. It translates to CASSSRSWGAYEQYF.

The chain is built from TRBV19 and TRBJ2-5; 13 nucleotides align to TRBD2. Germline V gene lookup returns CDR1 LNHDA and CDR2 SQIVND (reference sequence). The CDR3 sequence is 17 residues long. J was trimmed by 5 bases and V by 3 bases; bases with no gene match: 9. DNA for the CDR3: TGTGCCAGTAGTATCCGGACTAGCGGGAGAGGGGGGGAGACCCAGTACTTC. Translated, it gives CASSIRTSGRGGETQYF.

This clone was counted a few times. Here the CDR3 DNA reads TGTGCCAGCTCACCACTACCGTTGGGAGTATCCATGAACACTGAAGCTTTCTTT. Translated: CASSPLPLGVSMNTEAFF. The chain is built from TRBV18 and TRBJ1-1; D is ambiguous. Trimming pared 1 base from V and 0 bases from J, leaving 18 bases between. Germline V gene lookup returns CDR1 KGHSH and CDR2 LQKENI. The CDR3 sequence is 18 residues long.

This clone was seen a handful of times. The chain is built from TRBV12-3 or TRBV12-4 and TRBJ2-3; 7 bases agree with TRBD2. CDR3 size: 12 residues. V was pared by 6 bases and J by 11 bases, with 8 bases of the junction left unmatched. This chain's CDR3 is CASSPTSDGQYF. CDR3 nucleotide sequence: TGTGCCAGCAGCCCAACTAGCGACGGGCAGTATTTT.

The gene calls are TRBV5-1 and TRBJ2-3, with unresolved D. The germline V gene has CDR1 SGHRS and CDR2 YFSETQ. The CDR3 runs 12 residues. V lost 3 bases and J lost 6, with 8 bases in between. The CDR3 reads CASSSYGDTQYF. The CDR3 DNA reads as TGCGCCAGCAGCTCGTACGGGGATACGCAGTATTTT.

The chain joins TRBV10-3 to TRBJ1-3; D not certain. Trimming stripped 3 bases from V and 0 bases from J, with 6 bases between. The CDR3 runs 14 residues. The germline gives CDR1 ENHRY, CDR2 SYGVKD. The CDR3 is CAISDGSSGNTIYF. CDR3 sequence (DNA): TGTGCCATCAGTGACGGTTCCTCTGGAAACACCATATATTTT.

The genes are TRBV30 and TRBJ2-7, with D unresolved. The CDR3 covers 13 residues. Trimming left V 2 bases short and J 7 bases short, with 15 bases between. CDR1 is GTSNPN and CDR2 is SVGIG in the germline V gene (reference sequence). CDR3 DNA sequence: TGTGCCTGGAGTACAACGGGTTTTGGAGAGCAGTACTTC. Encoded protein: CAWSTTGFGEQYF.

The chain combines TRBV27 with TRBJ2-7; TRBD2 matches at 7 bases. The CDR3 spans 15 residues. Germline V gives CDR1 MNHEY, CDR2 SMNVEV (reference sequence). With V trimmed by 3 bases and J by 1 base, 6 bases remained unmatched. CDR3 loop: CASSFEAGRSYEQYF. The CDR3 region has the DNA TGTGCCAGCAGTTTCGAAGCGGGACGTTCCTACGAGCAGTACTTC.

The V and J genes are TRBV5-1 and TRBJ2-7; D perhaps matches TRBD1 (5 bases). The V end lost 2 bases, the J end lost 2 bases, and 8 bases lay between the germline ends. There are 13 residues in the CDR3. The germline CDR1 and CDR2 sequences are SGHRS and YFSETQ. The CDR3 DNA sequence: TGCGCCAGCAGCTTTGCAGGGACCTACGAGCAGTACTTC. It specifies CASSFAGTYEQYF.

V and J are TRBV3-1 (or the pseudogene TRBV3-2) and TRBJ1-6; 11 bases agree with TRBD1. From germline, CDR1 is LGHDT and CDR2 YNNKEL (reference sequence). With V trimmed by 1 base and J by 7 bases, 12 bases remained unmatched. The CDR3 contains 19 residues. CDR3 sequence (DNA): TGTGCCAGCAGCCAAGGCGCTGGAGTCGGGACAGGGGGGAATTCACCCCTCCACTTT. It encodes CASSQGAGVGTGGNSPLHF.

The rearrangement links TRBV7-3 to TRBJ2-4; 8 bases are a match to TRBD2. The germline V gene has CDR1 SGHTA and CDR2 FQGTGA. J lost 3 bases, V lost 4 bases, and 8 bases had no gene match. This CDR3 spans 16 amino acids. CDR3 nucleotide sequence: TGTGCCAGCAGCTATGGGACTAGAGGTGACAAAAACATTCAGTACTTC. Encoded protein: CASSYGTRGDKNIQYF.

This sequence joins TRBV29-1 and TRBJ2-5; tentative D call: TRBD2 (6 bases). Germline CDR1 reads SQVTM; CDR2 reads ANQGSEA. The CDR3 is 15 amino acids. V lost 5 bases to trimming and J lost 5 bases, with 21 bases between them. CDR3 sequence: CSVLGLGVEGETQYF. Written as DNA, the CDR3 is TGCAGCGTTCTCGGTTTAGGGGTGGAGGGGGAGACCCAGTACTTC.

The J gene is TRBJ2-7, the V gene TRBV6-1, with 9 positions matching TRBD1. The CDR3 totals 15 residues. Trimming cost V 2 bases and J 7 bases; bases outside gene matches: 9. In germline, CDR1 is MNHNS, CDR2 SASEGT. CDR3: CASSEWNRGHGEQYF. As DNA, the CDR3 is TGTGCCAGCAGTGAATGGAACAGGGGGCATGGGGAGCAGTACTTC.

The chain combines TRBV7-9 with TRBJ1-5; no clear D. Trimming cost V 5 bases and J 5 bases, with 19 bases left between them. CDR3 size: 16 residues. Germline V CDR1 and CDR2: SEHNR, FQNEAQ (reference sequence). In nucleotides, the CDR3 is TGTGCCAGCAGCACAAGCCCAATAGAAACAGATCAGCCCCAGCATTTT. Protein: CASSTSPIETDQPQHF.

This clone showed up just once. The chain joins TRBV5-1 to TRBJ2-2; D ambiguous. This CDR3 region has 15 residues. V was shortened by 0 bases and J by 4 bases, with 10 bases between the two germline ends. Germline values: CDR1 SGHRS, CDR2 YFSETQ. CDR3 nucleotide sequence: TGCGCCAGCAGCTTGGCCTTGGGTATCACCGGGGAGCTGTTTTTT. Amino acids: CASSLALGITGELFF.